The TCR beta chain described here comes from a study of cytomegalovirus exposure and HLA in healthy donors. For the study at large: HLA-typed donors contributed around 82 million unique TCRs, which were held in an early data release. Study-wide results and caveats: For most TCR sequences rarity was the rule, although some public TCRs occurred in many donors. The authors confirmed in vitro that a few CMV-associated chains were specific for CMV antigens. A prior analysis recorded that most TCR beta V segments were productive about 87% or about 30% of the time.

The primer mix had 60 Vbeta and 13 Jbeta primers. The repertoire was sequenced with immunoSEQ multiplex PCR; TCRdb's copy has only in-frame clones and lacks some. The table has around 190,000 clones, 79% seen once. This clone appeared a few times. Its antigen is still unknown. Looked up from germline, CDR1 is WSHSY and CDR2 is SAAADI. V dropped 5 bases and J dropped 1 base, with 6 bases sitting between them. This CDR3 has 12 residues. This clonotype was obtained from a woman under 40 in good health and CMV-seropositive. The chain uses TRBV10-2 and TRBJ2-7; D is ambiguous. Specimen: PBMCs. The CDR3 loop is CASSFESYEQYF. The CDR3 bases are TGCGCCAGCAGTTTTGAGTCCTACGAGCAGTACTTC.